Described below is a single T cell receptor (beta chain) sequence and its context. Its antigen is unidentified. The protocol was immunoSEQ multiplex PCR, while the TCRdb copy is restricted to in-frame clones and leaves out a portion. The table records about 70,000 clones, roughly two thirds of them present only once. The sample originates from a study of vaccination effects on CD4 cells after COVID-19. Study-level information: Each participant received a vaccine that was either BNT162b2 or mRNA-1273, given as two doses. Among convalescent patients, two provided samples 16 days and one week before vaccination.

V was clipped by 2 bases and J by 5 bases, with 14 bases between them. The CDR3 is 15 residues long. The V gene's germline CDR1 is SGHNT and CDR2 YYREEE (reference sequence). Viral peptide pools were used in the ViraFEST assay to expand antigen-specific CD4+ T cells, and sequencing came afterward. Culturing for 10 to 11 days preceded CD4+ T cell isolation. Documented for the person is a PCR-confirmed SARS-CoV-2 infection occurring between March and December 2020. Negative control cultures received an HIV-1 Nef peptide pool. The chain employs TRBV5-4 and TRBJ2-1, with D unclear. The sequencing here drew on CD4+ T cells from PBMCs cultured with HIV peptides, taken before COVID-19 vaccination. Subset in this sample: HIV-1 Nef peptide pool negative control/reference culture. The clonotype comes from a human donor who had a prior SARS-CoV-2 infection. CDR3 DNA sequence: TGTGCCAGCAGCTTATCCGGGCAGGCAGACAATGAGCAGTTCTTC. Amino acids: CASSLSGQADNEQFF.